This T cell receptor (beta chain) was profiled in a study of T cell responses to AZD1222 COVID-19 vaccine (dated by TCRdb to 2020 to 2023). About the full investigation: AZD1222 recipients with second doses at about 4 weeks or about 12 weeks were pooled, because spike-specific TCR depth and breadth did not differ between schedules. A total of 233 trial participants underwent TCR sequencing, of whom about 210 had received two doses of AZD1222 and some 26 had received two doses of the MenACWY control vaccine. Trial participants were enrolled by age into subgroups of 18-55, 56-69 and 70-plus years, and roughly 160, 29 and 62 TCR-sequenced participants, respectively, were included in these subgroups.

The CDR3 regions of human TCRbeta chains were analyzed by immunosequencing. The published analysis was carried out like this. TCRs in the repertoires were compared against a reference library of SARS-CoV-2-specific TCRs that had been generated with the MIRA antigen-specificity platform. Breadth was defined as the fraction of unique TCRs that were SARS-CoV-2-associated. Depth was defined as the fraction of total T cells that were SARS-CoV-2-associated. Each spike-specific TCR was assigned to its reactive spike region and to a CD4 or CD8 class using the MIRA data. Log10-transformed breadth and depth values were compared by one-way ANOVA with Sidak's multiple comparisons tests. Imported from immuneACCESS, the table was reduced by TCRdb to in-frame sequences with V and J called. These copies leave out some clones; in studies compared against another copy, an unresolved V gene accounts for under half, and the cause of the remainder is not known. D and trimming come from the DNA, and the V and J calls and clone size come from that table. The sample includes around 99,000 clones, with 90% to 95% observed a single time. Clones ranked in the top ten supply around 20% of the sample.

General conclusions and limits of the study: Because no day 14 peak-response samples were available, the repertoires could be characterized only after the peak T cell response. The 56-69-year group was small, and its depth increase did not reach significance, likely because of low power. Vaccine-associated CD4 TCRs spanned the whole spike protein, with dominant responses in regions 160-218 and 743-854. After two AZD1222 doses, both the breadth and the depth of spike-specific TCRs were significantly higher than at day 0 and than in MenACWY recipients. Conclusions about previously exposed vaccinees are limited, since just five or six AZD1222 recipients were seropositive for SARS-CoV-2 at baseline. Participants were mostly white British and included more females than males, and it was suggested by the authors that clonal diversity may have been underestimated. Reportedly, close to half of the unique spike-specific TCRs recognized epitopes lying outside the regions that are mutated in the B.1.351 and B.1.1.7 variants.

CDR1 and CDR2, per the germline V gene (reference sequence), are LNHDA and SQIVND. V is shortened by 3 bases, J by 8 bases, and the region joining them spans 19 bases. Inclusive of the bounding cysteine and phenylalanine, the CDR3 is 15 residues long. Only CDR3 DNA remains: 45 bases, in frame from the first base. Reading the label with the study, this specimen's time point is: baseline before first vaccination. Vaccinee samples were obtained from the UK trials COV001 and COV002, which included a single-blind randomized controlled phase 2/3 trial of AZD1222 (ChAdOx1 nCoV-19) in healthy adults. For TCRbeta chain sequencing, PBMC samples from trial participants were taken at day 0 and at day 28 after the second dose. Regarding this clone: Its antigen has not been determined. Per-nucleotide qualities are absent, and no much larger clonotype sits a single base away.

This material consisted of peripheral blood, taken on day 0 of AZD1222 vaccination. Recombination joined TRBV19 with TRBJ1-2; too little of a D gene remains to name it. This TCR came from an adult in good health. The CDR3 sequence is CASSMAVGQARGYTF. DNA sequence: TGTGCCAGTAGTATGGCCGTCGGCCAGGCGAGGGGCTACACCTTC.